This TCR beta chain came from a study of identical twins. Template switching introduced a universal primer site, and the cDNA bore unique molecular identifiers. TCRdb reprocessed the 5' RACE reads with MiXCR, giving one entry per CDR3 protein. The sample records a few hundred thousand distinct CDR3 sequences, around an eighth being singletons. CDR1 and CDR2 (germline): DFQATT, SNEGSKA (reference sequence). The J segment lost 3 bases and the V segment lost 2 bases, leaving 7 bases of the junction unmatched. There are 15 residues in the CDR3. General study points: Memory repertoires showed no such pattern, whereas abundant cord blood beta clonotypes carried fewer insertions. Instead of following the same donors, the conclusions were based on cross-sectional statistical analysis. There is a chance that invariant MAIT and iNKT cells partially muddied zero-insertion analyses.

This clonotype was seen repeatedly, ten times or more. What it binds is not known. Another study also made use of these data, one on yellow fever vaccine responses in identical twins.

The source is a woman aged 18-29 years in good health. This chain uses TRBV20-1 with TRBJ2-7, with 10 bases matching TRBD2. The sequenced sample was CD4+ T cells sorted from blood. The CDR3 region has the DNA TGCAGTGCTAGATCTCTAGCGGGAGTCATCTACGAGCAGTACTTC. Translating gives CSARSLAGVIYEQYF.